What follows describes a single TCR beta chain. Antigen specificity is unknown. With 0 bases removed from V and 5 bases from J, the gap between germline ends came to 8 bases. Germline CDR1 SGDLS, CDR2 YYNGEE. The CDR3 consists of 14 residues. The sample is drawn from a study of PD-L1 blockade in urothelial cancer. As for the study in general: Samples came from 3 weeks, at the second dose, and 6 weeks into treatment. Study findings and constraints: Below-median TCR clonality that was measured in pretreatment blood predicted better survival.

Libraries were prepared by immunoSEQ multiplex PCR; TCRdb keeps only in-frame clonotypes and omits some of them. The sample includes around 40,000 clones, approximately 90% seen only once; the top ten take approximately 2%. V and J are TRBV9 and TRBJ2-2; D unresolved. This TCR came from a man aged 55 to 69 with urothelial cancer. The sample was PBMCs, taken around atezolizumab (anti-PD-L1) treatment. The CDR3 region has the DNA TGTGCCAGCAGCGTAGAACCAGGAACCGGGGAGCTGTTTTTT. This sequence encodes CASSVEPGTGELFF.